This T cell receptor beta chain comes out of a study of T cell responses to AZD1222 COVID-19 vaccine. Clones were sequenced by immunoSEQ multiplex PCR, and TCRdb holds only the in-frame ones, with some missing. This table has 95,000 to 150,000 clones, approximately 85% appearing once. With respect to this clone: Antigen: not known.

Combined were second doses at about 4 or about 12 weeks. Study-wide points: Mostly white British, mostly female donors; authors suggested clonal diversity may be underestimated.

Trimming removed 1 base at V and 2 bases at J, with 12 bases between. CDR3 length: 16 residues. Looked up from germline, CDR1 is SEHNR and CDR2 is FQNEAQ (reference sequence). The chain couples TRBV7-9 to TRBJ1-5; D not certain. This receptor was taken from an adult who received the AZD1222 COVID-19 vaccine. Sequenced here: peripheral blood, sampled 28 days after the second AZD1222 dose. The CDR3 spells CASSLVPVGGNQPQHF. The CDR3, as DNA: TGTGCCAGCAGCTTAGTACCAGTTGGTGGCAATCAGCCCCAGCATTTT.